One sample yielded the 29 T cell receptor beta chains listed below, sequenced in a study of shared clonotypes between healthy human individuals. Naive CD8 populations comprised CD45RO-negative cells positively selected for CCR7, excluding terminally differentiated effector memory CD45RA+ cells. Repertoires were generated with immunoSEQ multiplex PCR, while TCRdb's copy carries only in-frame clones and drops some. The sample yields millions of clones, approximately 94% seen once. The sequenced material came from naive CD8+ T cells sorted from blood. These receptors were obtained from a young man in good health.

This clone was counted a single time. The chain joins TRBV6-1 to TRBJ1-1, with a weak D call TRBD1 (6 bases). The CDR3 has 17 residues. V lost 4 bases and J 5 bases, leaving 23 bases between the germline ends. Germline V lookup: CDR1 MNHNS, CDR2 SASEGT. In DNA, the CDR3 is TGTGCCAGCAGTGCAGACCAAACCTCGCTAGGGGGGACTGAAGCTTTCTTT. Amino acid sequence: CASSADQTSLGGTEAFF.

This clone was seen once. The chain couples TRBV7-6 to TRBJ1-2; 7 nucleotides align to TRBD1. The J segment lost 7 bases and the V segment lost 5 bases, leaving 7 bases of the junction unmatched. The length of the CDR3 is 13 residues. Germline V gene data show CDR1 as SGHVS and CDR2 as FNYEAQ. As DNA, the CDR3 is TGTGCCAGCAGCCCAGACAGGGCGGGTGGCTACACCTTC. Translating it yields CASSPDRAGGYTF. The full variable domain, rest sourced from reference TRBV7-6 and TRBJ1-2, is GAGVSQSPRYKVTKRGQDVALRCDPISGHVSLYWYRQALGQGPEFLTYFNYEAQQDKSGLPNDRFSAERPEGSISTLTIQRTEQRDSAMYRCASSPDRAGGYTFGSGTRLTVV.

The genes are TRBV29-1 and TRBJ2-3; no reliable D call. CDR3 length: 11 amino acids. Germline-derived CDR1 and CDR2 are SQVTM and ANQGSEA. Deletions cut 5 bases from V and 6 bases from J, with 9 bases between. CDR3 DNA: TGCAGCGTTTGGGCCCGGGATACGCAGTATTTT. The encoded protein is CSVWARDTQYF.

The chain employs TRBV6-6 and TRBJ2-7; no clear D gene. The CDR3 sequence is 11 residues long. The V and J ends lost 0 bases and 6 bases respectively, with 3 bases between them. Germline loops: CDR1 MNHNY, CDR2 SVGAGI (reference sequence). The CDR3 sequence: CASSYSAEQYF. CDR3 nucleotides: TGTGCCAGCAGTTACTCAGCCGAGCAGTACTTC.

V gene TRBV2 combines with J gene TRBJ2-7; no firm D call. CDR3 length: 13 amino acids. V lost 8 bases to trimming and J lost 3 bases, with 14 bases between them. Per germline, CDR1 SNHLY and CDR2 FYNNEI. The CDR3 is CASGLYQYYEQYF. CDR3 nucleotide sequence: TGTGCCAGCGGCCTATATCAGTACTACGAGCAGTACTTC.

This rearrangement joins TRBV6-1 to TRBJ1-5, with D possibly being TRBD1 (5 bases). The V end lost 5 bases, the J end lost 1 base, and 12 bases lay between the germline ends. The CDR3 extends over 15 amino acids. Germline V lookup: CDR1 MNHNS, CDR2 SASEGT. Written as DNA, the CDR3 is TGTGCCAGCAGTATCGACAGTTTAAGCAATCAGCCCCAGCATTTT. Its translation is CASSIDSLSNQPQHF.

The chain uses TRBV30 and TRBJ1-6; 8 bases are a match to TRBD1. From germline, CDR1 is GTSNPN and CDR2 SVGIG (reference sequence). Trimming at V came to 1 base and at J to 8 bases, leaving 4 bases not matched to a gene. The CDR3 sequence is 14 residues long. Written as DNA, the CDR3 is TGTGCCTGGAGTGAAGGACAGGGACATTCACCCCTCCACTTT. Translation: CAWSEGQGHSPLHF.

The chain combines TRBV5-6 with TRBJ2-7; a weak D match, TRBD1 (5 bases). CDR1 and CDR2 (germline): SGHDT, YYEEEE. The CDR3 sequence is 14 residues long. V was clipped by 0 bases and J by 4 bases, with 11 bases between them. The CDR3 here is CASSLEQVPYEQYF. In DNA form, the CDR3 reads TGTGCCAGCAGCTTGGAACAGGTGCCATACGAGCAGTACTTC.

This rearrangement joins TRBV15 to TRBJ2-5; weak D call: TRBD1 (6 bases). The V gene's germline CDR1 is LNHNV and CDR2 YYDKDF (reference sequence). This CDR3 comprises 13 residues. Trimming took off 6 bases at V and 4 bases at J, with 12 bases between the two ends. The DNA for the CDR3 is TGTGCCACCAGGGACTTGGGGGCAGAGACCCAGTACTTC. Translation gives CATRDLGAETQYF.

The chain has TRBV28 and TRBJ1-5; no clear D. CDR1 is MDHEN, CDR2 SYDVKM, per germline. This CDR3 contains 15 residues. Trimming took 1 base from V and 5 from J, leaving 12 bases between them. CDR3 DNA: TGTGCCAGCAGTTTATACGCAGCAGACGATCAGCCCCAGCATTTT. Translating gives CASSLYAADDQPQHF.

V is TRBV10-3 and J is TRBJ2-5; D uncertain. The CDR3 sequence is 15 residues long. The V end lost 2 bases, the J end lost 1 base, and 11 bases lay between the germline ends. The germline CDR1 and CDR2 sequences are ENHRY and SYGVKD. CDR3 protein: CAISERAALQETQYF. DNA for the CDR3: TGTGCCATCAGTGAGCGGGCAGCCCTCCAAGAGACCCAGTACTTC.

This sequence joins TRBV19 and TRBJ2-7; the match to TRBD1 covers 8 bases. The CDR3 has 14 residues. Germline-derived CDR1 and CDR2 are LNHDA and SQIVND (reference sequence). J was trimmed by 3 bases and V by 5 bases; bases with no gene match: 6. The CDR3 loop is CASSGTGSLYEQYF. CDR3 DNA: TGTGCCAGTAGTGGGACAGGAAGCCTCTACGAGCAGTACTTC.

The J gene is TRBJ2-1, the V gene TRBV6-1; TRBD2 agrees at 10 bases. Trimming at V came to 5 bases and at J to 6 bases, leaving 7 bases not matched to a gene. Germline V CDR1 and CDR2: MNHNS, SASEGT. CDR3 length equals 15 residues. The CDR3 DNA reads as TGTGCCAGCAGTTTGGGACTAGCGAGGGGCAATGAGCAGTTCTTC. Protein sequence: CASSLGLARGNEQFF.

The chain links TRBV4-1 to TRBJ2-3; no definite D call. Germline lookup yields CDR1 MGHRA and CDR2 YSYEKL. V lost 1 base, J lost 3 bases, and 17 bases lay in between. This CDR3 comprises 17 residues. The CDR3 nucleotides are TGCGCCAGCAGCCAAGGAATGAGCACGCTTGCAACAGATACGCAGTATTTT. Its translation is CASSQGMSTLATDTQYF.

This chain joins TRBV9 and TRBJ1-6; weak D call: TRBD1 (5 bases). This CDR3 comprises 11 residues. The V gene lost 7 bases and the J gene lost 11 bases, with 10 bases spanning the gap. Germline assignment: CDR1 SGDLS and CDR2 YYNGEE. CDR3 residues: CASGGDAPLHF. DNA of the CDR3: TGTGCCAGCGGGGGGGATGCACCCCTCCACTTT.

The DNA of the CDR3 is TGCGCCAGCAGCCAAGATCTGGGGTTTCAGCCCCAGCATTTT. Translation gives CASSQDLGFQPQHF. The chain carries TRBV4-3 and TRBJ1-5; D remains ambiguous. The CDR3 covers 14 residues. Between the trimmed V and J ends, which lost 0 bases and 6 bases, there was a span of 9 bases. CDR1 is LGHNA, CDR2 YSLEER, per germline.

The V gene is TRBV27, the J gene TRBJ1-5; no clear D gene. Trimming took off 5 bases at V and 9 bases at J, with 14 bases between the two ends. Germline V gene lookup returns CDR1 MNHEY and CDR2 SMNVEV (reference sequence). The CDR3 has 13 residues. The chain's CDR3 is CASSPGPSRPQHF. The CDR3 DNA reads TGTGCCAGCAGTCCCGGACCTTCAAGGCCCCAGCATTTT.

This sequence joins TRBV27 and TRBJ2-1; TRBD2 agrees at 8 bases. V lost 6 bases and J lost 7; bases outside the gene matches: 5. The CDR3 consists of 13 residues. The germline V gene has CDR1 MNHEY and CDR2 SMNVEV (reference sequence). CDR3 residues: CASRLGGVNEQFF. The CDR3 nucleotides are TGTGCCAGCAGACTCGGGGGGGTGAATGAGCAGTTCTTC.

The rearrangement links TRBV11-2 to TRBJ2-1, with no clear D. Germline assignment: CDR1 SGHAT and CDR2 FQNNGV. The CDR3 consists of 12 residues. Trimming left V 4 bases short and J 0 bases short, with 1 base between. The CDR3 here is CASSYSYNEQFF. The CDR3, as DNA: TGTGCCAGCAGCTACTCCTACAATGAGCAGTTCTTC.

The chain couples TRBV7-9 to TRBJ2-3, with 7 positions matching TRBD2. Germline CDR1 and CDR2: SEHNR and FQNEAQ (reference sequence). After removal of 5 bases from V and 1 base from J, the junction contained 9 bases not matched to a gene. CDR3 length: 16 amino acids. The CDR3 here is CASSRRTSIGTDTQYF. The CDR3 region has the DNA TGTGCCAGCAGCCGCCGGACTAGTATAGGCACAGATACGCAGTATTTT.

The chain couples TRBV11-3 to TRBJ2-1, with TRBD2 matching 15 bases. Losses at the gene ends were 3 bases for V and 6 bases for J; bases not matched to a gene: 6. This CDR3 is built from 17 residues. The germline CDR1 and CDR2 sequences are SGHNT and YENEEA. In DNA form, the CDR3 reads TGTGCCAGCAGCTTTCGTCCGGGACTAGCGGGGGGCAATGAGCAGTTCTTC. Translation: CASSFRPGLAGGNEQFF. Complete variable domain (other parts from reference TRBV11-3 and TRBJ2-1): EAGVVQSPRYKIIEKKQPVAFWCNPISGHNTLYWYLQNLGQGPELLIRYENEEAVDDSQLPKDRFSAERLKGVDSTLKIQPAELGDSAVYLCASSFRPGLAGGNEQFFGPGTRLTVL.

The chain employs TRBV21-1 and TRBJ2-2. TRBV21-1 represents a pseudogene. The CDR3 sequence is 15 residues long. The chain's CDR3 is CASSKVWINTGELFF. The CDR3 nucleotides are TGTGCCAGCAGCAAAGTCTGGATTAACACCGGGGAGCTGTTTTTT.

CDR3 amino acids: CASSRRQGEPTEAFF. As DNA, the CDR3 is TGTGCCAGCAGCCGGAGACAGGGGGAACCCACTGAAGCTTTCTTT. The chain employs TRBV6-6 and TRBJ1-1, with 9 bases matching TRBD1. Germline CDR1 MNHNY, CDR2 SVGAGI (reference sequence). V lost 6 bases and J lost 4; bases outside the gene matches: 9. The CDR3 extends over 15 amino acids.

CDR3 in amino acids: CASSVQQGGTEAFF. As DNA, the CDR3 is TGTGCCAGCAGCGTCCAACAGGGAGGGACTGAAGCTTTCTTT. This chain joins TRBV9 and TRBJ1-1, with D possibly being TRBD1 (6 bases). From germline, CDR1 is SGDLS and CDR2 YYNGEE. V lost 2 bases and J lost 5, with 13 bases in between. This CDR3 spans 14 amino acids.

For the CDR3, the DNA is TGCAGCGTTGAAGTGGCGTATGAGGGGAACACCGGGGAGCTGTTTTTT. Protein: CSVEVAYEGNTGELFF. V and J are TRBV29-1 and TRBJ2-2, with a weak D call TRBD2 (5 bases). V shed 1 base and J shed 1 base, with 13 bases lying between them. The CDR3 length is 16 residues. Looked up from germline, CDR1 is SQVTM and CDR2 is ANQGSEA.

The chain joins TRBV5-1 to TRBJ2-7, with D uncertain. The CDR3 consists of 13 residues. V lost 5 bases, J lost 4 bases, and 13 bases lay in between. Germline loops: CDR1 SGHRS, CDR2 YFSETQ. The CDR3 DNA is TGCGCCAGCAGACCAGGTTCGGCTTACGAGCAGTACTTC. Residues: CASRPGSAYEQYF.

J is TRBJ2-1 and V is TRBV13, with D possibly matching TRBD1 (6 bases). Germline CDR1 PRHDT, CDR2 FYEKMQ (reference sequence). CDR3 length equals 15 residues. The V end was cut by 5 bases, the J end by 2 bases, with 13 bases between. The CDR3 loop reads CASSLEGEAYNEQFF. CDR3 DNA: TGTGCCAGCAGCCTAGAGGGGGAAGCCTACAATGAGCAGTTCTTC.

This clone was counted a single time. This rearrangement joins TRBV7-9 to TRBJ2-7; D remains unclear. The V end was cut by 5 bases, the J end by 6 bases, with 23 bases between. CDR1 and CDR2 from the germline V gene are SEHNR and FQNEAQ (reference sequence). The CDR3 has 16 amino acids. CDR3 DNA sequence: TGTGCCAGCAGCCTAGGTTCCCTCGATCGGCTCGGCGAGCAGTACTTC. Translating gives CASSLGSLDRLGEQYF.

This chain connects TRBV29-1 to TRBJ2-7, with D tentatively TRBD2 (5 bases). This CDR3 region has 12 residues. V gave up 4 bases and J gave up 6 bases, with 13 bases separating them. Per germline, CDR1 SQVTM and CDR2 ANQGSEA. In DNA form, the CDR3 reads TGCAGCGTTGGGTCCCCGGGATCCGAGCAGTACTTC. Translation gives CSVGSPGSEQYF.